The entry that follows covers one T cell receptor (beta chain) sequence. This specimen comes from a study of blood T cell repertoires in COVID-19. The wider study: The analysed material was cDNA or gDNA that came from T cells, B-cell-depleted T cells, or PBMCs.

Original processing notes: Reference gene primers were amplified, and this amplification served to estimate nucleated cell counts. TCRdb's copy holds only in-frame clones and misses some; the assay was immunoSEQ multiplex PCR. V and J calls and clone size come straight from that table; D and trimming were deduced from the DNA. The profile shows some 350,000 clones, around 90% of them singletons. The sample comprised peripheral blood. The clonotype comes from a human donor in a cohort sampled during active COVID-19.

DNA of the CDR3: TGTGCCAGCAGTGTAAGAGTTCACAATGAGCAGTTCTTC. It codes for CASSVRVHNEQFF. This chain connects TRBV6-6 to TRBJ2-1; no definite D call. The germline gives CDR1 MNHNY, CDR2 SVGAGI (reference sequence). V was shortened by 5 bases and J by 5 bases, with 10 bases between the two germline ends. This CDR3 is 13 amino acids long.